This is a list of T cell receptor beta chains from one sample in a study of regulatory T cells in long-lasting Graves disease. One entry per CDR3 protein, called by TCRdb with MiXCR from the multiplex PCR reads. The table shows a few hundred thousand distinct CDR3 sequences, with roughly a quarter occurring only once. Source: peripheral blood mononuclear cells (PBMCs), taken when the disease was refractory, from a patient treated with antithyroid drugs. These receptors were taken from a female donor with Graves disease. CDR3s include the opening cysteine and the closing phenylalanine or tryptophan. The order of the fields is J gene, clone size, V gene, D gene, CDR3 DNA, CDR3 protein. A D gene is named only where the DNA matches it firmly. Clone size appears in some rows only: once, few, many, or a class for an expanded clone.

>TRBJ1-4|few|TRBV28|-
TGTGCCAGCAGTTCCTCTAATGAAAAACTGTTTTTT
CASSSSNEKLFF
>TRBJ2-2|few|TRBV12-3/TRBV12-4|-
TGTGCCAGCAGCCGACAGCCGAACGCCGGGGAGCTGTTTTTT
CASSRQPNAGELFF
>TRBJ1-2|many|TRBV7-2|TRBD1
TGTGCCAGCAGTTCGGACAGGGATGGTGGCTACACCTTC
CASSSDRDGGYTF
>TRBJ2-7|-|TRBV15|-
TGTGCCACCAGCAGAGCGGTCGGGGCGGGCCTCTCCTACGAGCAGTACTTC
CATSRAVGAGLSYEQYF
>TRBJ1-1|-|TRBV5-1|TRBD1
TGCGCCAGCAGCTTTTGGACAGGGACAAACACTGAAGCTTTCTTT
CASSFWTGTNTEAFF
>TRBJ2-4|-|TRBV4-3|TRBD1
TGCGCCAGCAGCCAAGACCCCCAGGGGGCGATAGCCAAAAACATTCAGTACTTC
CASSQDPQGAIAKNIQYF
>TRBJ2-1|-|TRBV15|-
TGTGCCACCAGCGGCGGGCTCGGCAATGAGCAGTTCTTC
CATSGGLGNEQFF
>TRBJ1-5|many|TRBV28|-
TGTGCCAGCAGCGCTATTCAGCCCCAGCATTTT
CASSAIQPQHF
>TRBJ1-2|many|TRBV20-1|-
TGCAGTGCTATTGACGATACTAACTATGGCTACACCTTC
CSAIDDTNYGYTF
>TRBJ2-7|-|TRBV14|-
TGTGCCAGCAGCCAAGTGGGTAGGGAGCACTACGAGCAGTACTTC
CASSQVGREHYEQYF
>TRBJ1-5|-|TRBV7-2|-
TGTGCCAGCAGCTCGGGAGAGAGGGGTAGGGCGGTTAATCAGCCCCAGCATTTT
CASSSGERGRAVNQPQHF
>TRBJ2-6|-|TRBV5-1|TRBD1
TGCGCCAGCAGCGCTTCAGGGGGCGGAATAACTGGGGCCAACGTCCTGACTTTC
CASSASGGGITGANVLTF
>TRBJ2-7|-|TRBV6-4|TRBD2
TGTGCCAGCAGTGACTCCTTCAGCATGCGGGAGAGGGGCTACGAGCAGTACTTC
CASSDSFSMRERGYEQYF
>TRBJ2-7|-|TRBV6-2/TRBV6-3|-
TGTGCCAGCAGTTGGGATCGCCGCGCCTACTACGAGCAGTACTTC
CASSWDRRAYYEQYF
>TRBJ2-7|many|TRBV12-3/TRBV12-4|TRBD2
TGTGCCAGCAGTCCCCGACTAGCGGGCCCTTACGAGCAGTACTTC
CASSPRLAGPYEQYF
>TRBJ1-6|-|TRBV27|-
TGTGCCAGCAGTTTCCCCACAGGGAGGGATTCACTCCTCCACTTT
CASSFPTGRDSLLHF
>TRBJ2-7|many|TRBV28|TRBD2
TGTGCCAGCAGTCCACCCCGGACTAGCGGGATGTACGAGCAGTACTTC
CASSPPRTSGMYEQYF
>TRBJ2-6|-|TRBV3-1|-
TGTGCCAGCTCCTCCCCGTGGAGCTCTGGGGCCAACGTCCTGACTTTC
CASSSPWSSGANVLTF
>TRBJ1-2|-|TRBV20-1|-
TGCAGTGCTAGAGTGAGTCACAGACGGAATGGCTACACCTTC
CSARVSHRRNGYTF
>TRBJ2-7|-|TRBV7-8|-
TGTGCCAGCAGCGAAACACCGGGACTCCGACCCGAGCAGTACTTC
CASSETPGLRPEQYF
>TRBJ1-1|many|TRBV6-5|TRBD1
TGTGCCAGCAGTTACTCTGACAGGGTACTGACTGAAGCTTTCTTT
CASSYSDRVLTEAFF
>TRBJ2-7|many|TRBV6-5|-
TGTGCCAGCAGTTACGGGACATACGAGCAGTACTTC
CASSYGTYEQYF
>TRBJ1-3|few|TRBV12-3/TRBV12-4|-
TGTGCCAGCAGTGCGGTTGGAAACACCATATATTTT
CASSAVGNTIYF
>TRBJ1-2|many|TRBV6-1|-
TGTGCCAGCAATTCGGTGTTTTCTTTAGATGGCTACACCTTC
CASNSVFSLDGYTF
>TRBJ2-1|-|TRBV6-4|-
TGTGCCAGCAGTGATCAGGGGCTCAGCTCCTACAATGAGCAGTTCTTC
CASSDQGLSSYNEQFF
>TRBJ2-5|many|TRBV2|-
TGTGCCAGCAGTGAAGGTGGTCGGGGCCACCAAGAGACCCAGTACTTC
CASSEGGRGHQETQYF
>TRBJ1-1|-|TRBV5-1|-
TGCGCCAGCAGCTTTGGACATATTGCCCCGAACACTGAAGCTTTCTTT
CASSFGHIAPNTEAFF
>TRBJ1-2|-|TRBV5-1|TRBD1
TGCGCCAGCAGCCTGGCCGGGACAGGGGGAAGTAGGACCTATGGCTACACCTTC
CASSLAGTGGSRTYGYTF
>TRBJ2-7|-|TRBV10-3|-
TGTGCCATCAGTGAGCCCTCCAGGGAATACGAGCAGTACTTC
CAISEPSREYEQYF
>TRBJ2-7|many|TRBV2|TRBD1
TGTGCCAGCAGAGGACCGGGACAGGGTTTTGGAGACGAGCAGTACTTC
CASRGPGQGFGDEQYF
>TRBJ1-5|many|TRBV27|-
TGTGCCAGCAGTGTCGGTCGGGTTAGAAGCAATCAGCCCCAGCATTTT
CASSVGRVRSNQPQHF
>TRBJ2-6|-|TRBV12-3/TRBV12-4|TRBD1
TGTGCCAGCAGTCGGGACAGTCTCTCTGGGGCCAACGTCCTGACTTTC
CASSRDSLSGANVLTF